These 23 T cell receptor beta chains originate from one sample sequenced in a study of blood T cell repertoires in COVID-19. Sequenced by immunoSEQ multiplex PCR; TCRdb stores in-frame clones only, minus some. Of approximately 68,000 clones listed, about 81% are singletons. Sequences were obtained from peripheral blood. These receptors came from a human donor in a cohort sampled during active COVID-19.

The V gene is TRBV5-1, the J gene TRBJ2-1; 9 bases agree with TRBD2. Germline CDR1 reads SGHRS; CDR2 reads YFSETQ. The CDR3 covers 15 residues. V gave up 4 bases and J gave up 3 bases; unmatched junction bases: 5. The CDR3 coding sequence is TGCGCCAGCAGCCTCGGGACTAGCAACTACAATGAGCAGTTCTTC. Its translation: CASSLGTSNYNEQFF.

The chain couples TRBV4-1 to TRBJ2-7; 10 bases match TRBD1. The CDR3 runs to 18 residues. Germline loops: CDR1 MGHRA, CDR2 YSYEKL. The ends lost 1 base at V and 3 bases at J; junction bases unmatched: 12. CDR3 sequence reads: CASSQGFGTGEDSYEQYF. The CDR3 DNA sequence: TGCGCCAGCAGCCAAGGGTTCGGGACAGGGGAAGATAGCTACGAGCAGTACTTC.

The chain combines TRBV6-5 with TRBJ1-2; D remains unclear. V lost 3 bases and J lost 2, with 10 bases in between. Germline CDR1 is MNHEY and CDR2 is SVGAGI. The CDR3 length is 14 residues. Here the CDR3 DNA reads TGTGCCAGCAGTTATGATCGTCGGAACTATGGCTACACCTTC. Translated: CASSYDRRNYGYTF.

The CDR3 bases are TGTGCCAGCACCCCTCCATCGGGTGACCACGAGCAGTACTTC. It codes for CASTPPSGDHEQYF. The V call is TRBV9, the J call TRBJ2-7; the D is unclear. The CDR3 is made up of 14 amino acids. The V end lost 6 bases, the J end lost 5 bases, and 18 bases lay between the germline ends. The germline V gene encodes CDR1 SGDLS and CDR2 YYNGEE.

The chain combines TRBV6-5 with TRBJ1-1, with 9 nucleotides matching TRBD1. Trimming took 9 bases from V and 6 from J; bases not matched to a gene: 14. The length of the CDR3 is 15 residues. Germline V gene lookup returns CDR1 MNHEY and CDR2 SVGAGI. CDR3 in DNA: TGTGCCAGTAGCCGGGACAGGGTGTGGGGGGCTGAAGCTTTCTTT. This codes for CASSRDRVWGAEAFF.

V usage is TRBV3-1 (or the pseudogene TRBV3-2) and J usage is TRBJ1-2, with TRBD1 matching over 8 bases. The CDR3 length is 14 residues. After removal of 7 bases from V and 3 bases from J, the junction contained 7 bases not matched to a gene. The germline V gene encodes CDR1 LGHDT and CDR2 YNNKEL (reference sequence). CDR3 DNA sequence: TGTGCCAGCAAAAACAGGGGGGAGGACTATGGCTACACCTTC. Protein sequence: CASKNRGEDYGYTF.

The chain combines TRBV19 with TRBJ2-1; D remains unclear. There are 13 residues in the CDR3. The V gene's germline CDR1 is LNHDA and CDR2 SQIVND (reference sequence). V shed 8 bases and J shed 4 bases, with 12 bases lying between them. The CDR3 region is CASGDRPYNEQFF. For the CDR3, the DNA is TGTGCCAGTGGAGACCGACCATACAATGAGCAGTTCTTC.

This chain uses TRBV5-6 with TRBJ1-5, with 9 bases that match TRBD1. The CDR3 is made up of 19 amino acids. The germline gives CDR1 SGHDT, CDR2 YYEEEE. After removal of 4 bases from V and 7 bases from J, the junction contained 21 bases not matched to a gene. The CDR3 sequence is CASSKFIGTGPKLRQPQHF. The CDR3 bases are TGTGCCAGCAGCAAATTCATAGGGACAGGGCCAAAATTGAGGCAGCCCCAGCATTTT. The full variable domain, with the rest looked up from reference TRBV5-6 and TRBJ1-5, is DAGVTQSPTHLIKTRGQQVTLRCSPKSGHDTVSWYQQALGQGPQFIFQYYEEEERQRGNFPDRFSGHQFPNYSSELNVNALLLGDSALYLCASSKFIGTGPKLRQPQHFGDGTRLSIL.

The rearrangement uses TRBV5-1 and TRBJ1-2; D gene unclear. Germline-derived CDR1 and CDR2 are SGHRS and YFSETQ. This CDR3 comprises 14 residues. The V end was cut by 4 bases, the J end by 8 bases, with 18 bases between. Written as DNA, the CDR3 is TGCGCCAGCAGCCTGGCCCCCCCGCAGTTGGGCTACACCTTC. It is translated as CASSLAPPQLGYTF.

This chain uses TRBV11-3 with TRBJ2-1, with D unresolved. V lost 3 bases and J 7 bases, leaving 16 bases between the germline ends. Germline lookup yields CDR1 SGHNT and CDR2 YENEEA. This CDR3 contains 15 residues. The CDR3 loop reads CASSLGHGSNNEQFF. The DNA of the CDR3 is TGTGCCAGCAGCTTGGGCCACGGATCCAATAATGAGCAGTTCTTC.

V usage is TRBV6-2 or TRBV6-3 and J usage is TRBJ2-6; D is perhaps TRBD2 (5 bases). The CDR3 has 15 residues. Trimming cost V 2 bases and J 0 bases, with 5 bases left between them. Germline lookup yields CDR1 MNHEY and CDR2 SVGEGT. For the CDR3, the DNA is TGTGCCAGCAGTTACGGGAGCTCTGGGGCCAACGTCCTGACTTTC. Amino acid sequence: CASSYGSSGANVLTF.

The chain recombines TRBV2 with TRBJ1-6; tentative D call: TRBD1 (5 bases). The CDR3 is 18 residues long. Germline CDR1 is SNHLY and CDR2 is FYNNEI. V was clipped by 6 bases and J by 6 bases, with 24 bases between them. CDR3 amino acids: CASSITTQFRGLNSPLHF. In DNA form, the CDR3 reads TGTGCCAGCAGCATAACGACACAGTTCCGGGGACTTAATTCACCCCTCCACTTT.

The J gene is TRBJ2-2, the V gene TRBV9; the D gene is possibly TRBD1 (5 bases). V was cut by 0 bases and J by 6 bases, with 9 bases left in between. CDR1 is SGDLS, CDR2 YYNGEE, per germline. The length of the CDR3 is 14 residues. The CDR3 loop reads CASSVGSGSGELFF. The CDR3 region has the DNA TGTGCCAGCAGCGTAGGGTCAGGGTCCGGGGAGCTGTTTTTT.

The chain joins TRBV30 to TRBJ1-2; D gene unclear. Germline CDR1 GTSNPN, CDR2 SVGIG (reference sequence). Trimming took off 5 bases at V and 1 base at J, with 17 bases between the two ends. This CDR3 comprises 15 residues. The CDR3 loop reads CAWETPTRGNYGYTF. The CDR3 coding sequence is TGTGCCTGGGAAACGCCCACCCGGGGTAACTATGGCTACACCTTC.

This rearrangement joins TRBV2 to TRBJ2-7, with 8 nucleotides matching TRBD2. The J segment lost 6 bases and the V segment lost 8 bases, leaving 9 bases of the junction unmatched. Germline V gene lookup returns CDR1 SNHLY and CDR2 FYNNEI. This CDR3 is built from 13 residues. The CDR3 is CASRSTSVGEQYF. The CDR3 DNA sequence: TGTGCCAGCCGATCGACTAGCGTGGGCGAGCAGTACTTC. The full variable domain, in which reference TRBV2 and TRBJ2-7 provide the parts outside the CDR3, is EPEVTQTPSHQVTQMGQEVILRCVPISNHLYFYWYRQILGQKVEFLVSFYNNEISEKSEIFDDQFSVERPDGSNFTLKIRSTKLEDSAMYFCASRSTSVGEQYFGPGTRLTVT.

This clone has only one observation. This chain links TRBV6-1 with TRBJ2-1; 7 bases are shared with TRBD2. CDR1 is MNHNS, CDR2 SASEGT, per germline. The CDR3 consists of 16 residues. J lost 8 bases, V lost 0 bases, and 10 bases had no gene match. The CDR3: CASSEALAIRADEQFF. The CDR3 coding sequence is TGTGCCAGCAGTGAAGCACTAGCGATCCGGGCCGATGAGCAGTTCTTC.

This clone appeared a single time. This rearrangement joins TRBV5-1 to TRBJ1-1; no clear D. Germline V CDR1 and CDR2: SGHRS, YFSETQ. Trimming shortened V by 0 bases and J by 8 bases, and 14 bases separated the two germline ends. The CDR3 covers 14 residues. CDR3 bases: TGCGCCAGCAGCTTGGAAGTCGGGGAGTCCGAAGCTTTCTTT. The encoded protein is CASSLEVGESEAFF.

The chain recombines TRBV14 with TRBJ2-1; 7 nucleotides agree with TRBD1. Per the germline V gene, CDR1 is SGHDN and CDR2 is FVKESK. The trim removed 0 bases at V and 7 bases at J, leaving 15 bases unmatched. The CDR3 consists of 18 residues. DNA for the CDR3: TGTGCCAGCAGCCAAGATTGGGGACAGACCCCAAACGGGAATGAGCAGTTCTTC. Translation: CASSQDWGQTPNGNEQFF.

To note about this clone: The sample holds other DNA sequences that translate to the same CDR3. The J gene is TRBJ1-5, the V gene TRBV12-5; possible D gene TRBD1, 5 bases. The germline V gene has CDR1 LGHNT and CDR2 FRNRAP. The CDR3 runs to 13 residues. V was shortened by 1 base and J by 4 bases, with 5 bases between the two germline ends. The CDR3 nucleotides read TGTGCTAGTGGTTTGGAGGGGAATCAGCCCCAGCATTTT. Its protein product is CASGLEGNQPQHF. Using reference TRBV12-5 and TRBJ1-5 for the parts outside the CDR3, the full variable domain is DARVTQTPRHKVTEMGQEVTMRCQPILGHNTVFWYRQTMMQGLELLAYFRNRAPLDDSGMPKDRFSAEMPDATLATLKIQPSEPRDSAVYFCASGLEGNQPQHFGDGTRLSIL.

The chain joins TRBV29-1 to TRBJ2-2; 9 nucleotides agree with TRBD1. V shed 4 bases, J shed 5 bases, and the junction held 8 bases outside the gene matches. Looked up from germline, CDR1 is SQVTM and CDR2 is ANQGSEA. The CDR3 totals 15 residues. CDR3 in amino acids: CSVALQGARTGELFF. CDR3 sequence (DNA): TGCAGCGTTGCCTTACAGGGGGCTCGGACCGGGGAGCTGTTTTTT.

In DNA, the CDR3 is TGTGCCAGCAGCTTAACTAGGGATACGCAGTATTTT. Translated, it gives CASSLTRDTQYF. The chain combines TRBV12-3 or TRBV12-4 with TRBJ2-3, with a weak D call TRBD2 (5 bases). This CDR3 spans 12 amino acids. The V end was cut by 6 bases, the J end by 6 bases, with 10 bases between.

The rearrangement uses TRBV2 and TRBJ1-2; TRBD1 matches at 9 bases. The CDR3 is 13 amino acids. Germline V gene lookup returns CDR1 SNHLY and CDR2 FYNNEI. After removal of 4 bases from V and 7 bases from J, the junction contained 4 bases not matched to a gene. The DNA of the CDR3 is TGTGCCAGCAGTGGGACAGGGGTGAGTGGCTACACCTTC. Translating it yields CASSGTGVSGYTF.

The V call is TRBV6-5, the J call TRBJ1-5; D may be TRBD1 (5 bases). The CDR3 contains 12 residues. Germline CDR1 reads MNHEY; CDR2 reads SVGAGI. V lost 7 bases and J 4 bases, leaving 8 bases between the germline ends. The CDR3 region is CASTTANQPQHF. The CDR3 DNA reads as TGTGCCAGCACGACAGCGAATCAGCCCCAGCATTTT.